The rows below give T cell receptor beta chains drawn from one sample of a study of control samples from healthy donors and cancer patients. Assay used: immunoSEQ multiplex PCR; TCRdb lists only in-frame clones, some missing. The table includes approximately 59,000 clones, around 87% detected once. The material sequenced was PBMCs. These receptors were collected from a woman aged 55-75 years with lung cancer. Each CDR3 is given with its conserved first and last residue. Fields, in order: J gene, V gene, CDR3 protein.

>TRBJ2-5|TRBV4-1
CASSQDPGRRETQYF
>TRBJ2-3|TRBV7-9
CASSPRDRLYTQYF
>TRBJ2-7|TRBV5-1
CASSFRTGSIYEQYF
>TRBJ2-7|TRBV27
CASSLYAGANYEQYF
>TRBJ2-1|TRBV9
CASSVDSGGFYNEQFF
>TRBJ2-2|TRBV5-1
CASSMGRTGELFF
>TRBJ1-1|TRBV19
CASSWGQRGTEAFF
>TRBJ1-2|TRBV7-2
CASSLTGDYGYTF
>TRBJ2-6|TRBV12-5
CASGLMGQGATGANVLTF
>TRBJ2-3|TRBV11-2
CASSLVSGSAASTDTQYF
>TRBJ2-5|TRBV6-1
CASSELAGGQETQYF
>TRBJ1-6|TRBV9
CASSTPGNSPLHF
>TRBJ1-1|TRBV18
CASSPQGVRNTEAFF
>TRBJ1-2|TRBV6-5
CASSLGGATGYTF
>TRBJ2-7|TRBV6-2/TRBV6-3
CASSYSGHEQYF
>TRBJ1-2|TRBV4-1
CASSQDLNSNLNYGYTF
>TRBJ2-7|TRBV5-1
CASAYIWQTSYEQYF
>TRBJ1-1|TRBV6-5
CASSLDSRRTFF
>TRBJ1-5|TRBV29-1
CSVADYLNQPQHF
>TRBJ2-7|TRBV18
CASSPINQGAYEQYF
>TRBJ2-1|TRBV5-1
CASSLSLAASGWFF
>TRBJ2-2|TRBV7-2
CATTTGRGRELFF
>TRBJ1-6|TRBV7-2
CASSLGLPPLHF
>TRBJ2-1|TRBV14
CASSQRVTYNEQFF
>TRBJ2-2|TRBV7-3
CASSPPTVQSGELFF
>TRBJ1-5|TRBV2
CASRPMGQGNQPQHF
>TRBJ1-2|TRBV7-9
CASSSQGKGYTF
>TRBJ1-1|TRBV7-9
CASSREILSSLNTEAFF
>TRBJ1-1|TRBV27
CASSPLRGQGAVNTEAFF
>TRBJ2-3|TRBV3-1/TRBV3-2
CASSQWDFRTDTQYF
>TRBJ2-7|TRBV18
CASSPGTGGSYEQYF
>TRBJ1-2|TRBV2
CASRTDSSNYGYTF
>TRBJ1-1|TRBV18
CASSIYTEAFF
>TRBJ1-1|TRBV10-1
CASSESGQDTEAFF
>TRBJ2-2|TRBV12-3/TRBV12-4
CASTGYTGELFF
>TRBJ1-2|TRBV5-6
CASSLSGREFNYGYTF
>TRBJ1-2|TRBV19
CASSIDRGRTDGYTF
>TRBJ2-7|TRBV4-1
CASSQGSSYEQYF
>TRBJ1-1|TRBV5-1
CASSTQGADTEAFF
>TRBJ1-2|TRBV12-3/TRBV12-4
CASSYGQGNGYTF
>TRBJ2-5|TRBV7-8
CASSLILAGGETQYF
>TRBJ2-1|TRBV28
CASSPRTSGTNEQFF
>TRBJ2-5|TRBV27
CASSPPGWGETQYF
>TRBJ2-7|TRBV7-8
CASSYGVGIEQYF
>TRBJ1-1|TRBV2
CASSEIPDAEAFF
>TRBJ2-4|TRBV12-3/TRBV12-4
CASTGPPKNIQYF
>TRBJ1-3|TRBV4-2
CASSQDTGTGNTIYF
>TRBJ1-1|TRBV7-8
CASSLSRGQGVGSTEAFF
>TRBJ1-1|TRBV27
CASRVSAGTEAFF